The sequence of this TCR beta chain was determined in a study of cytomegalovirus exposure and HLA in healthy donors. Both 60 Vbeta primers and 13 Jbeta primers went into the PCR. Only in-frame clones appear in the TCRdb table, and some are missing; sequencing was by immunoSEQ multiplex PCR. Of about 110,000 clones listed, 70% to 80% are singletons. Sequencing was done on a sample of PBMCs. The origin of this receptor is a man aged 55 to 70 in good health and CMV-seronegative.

The chain's CDR3 is CASSASLGGRSTEAFF. The DNA of the CDR3 is TGTGCCAGCAGCGCCTCCCTCGGGGGGCGATCCACTGAAGCTTTCTTT. V is TRBV9 and J is TRBJ1-1; D may be TRBD1 (6 bases). The CDR3 spans 16 residues. Deletions cut 3 bases from V and 4 bases from J, with 19 bases between. Germline CDR1 and CDR2: SGDLS and YYNGEE.